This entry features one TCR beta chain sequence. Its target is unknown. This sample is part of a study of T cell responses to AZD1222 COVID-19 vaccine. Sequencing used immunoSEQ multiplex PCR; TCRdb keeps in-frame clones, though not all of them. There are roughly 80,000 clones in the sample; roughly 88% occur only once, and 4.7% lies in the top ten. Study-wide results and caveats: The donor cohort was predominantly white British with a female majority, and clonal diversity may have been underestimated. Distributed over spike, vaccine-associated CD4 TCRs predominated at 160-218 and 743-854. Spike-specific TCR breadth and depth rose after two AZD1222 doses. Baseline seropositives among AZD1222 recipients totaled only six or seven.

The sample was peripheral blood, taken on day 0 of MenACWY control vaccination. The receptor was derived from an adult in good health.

The CDR3 sequence is CASTWWGRETQYF. The CDR3 nucleotides read TGTGCCAGCACCTGGTGGGGACGAGAGACCCAGTACTTC. The genes are TRBV5-6 and TRBJ2-5; D tentatively reads TRBD1 or TRBD2 (5 bases each). The V end was cut by 6 bases, the J end by 4 bases, with 13 bases between. The CDR3 extends over 13 amino acids. Germline-derived CDR1 and CDR2 are SGHDT and YYEEEE.